This TCR beta chain stems from a study of T-cell reconstitution after alpha-beta-depleted transplantation in children (dated by TCRdb to between 2015 and 2016). Context from the whole study: Using TCR repertoire profiling, the study followed T-cell immune reconstitution in a quantitative way in children after TCRalphabeta/CD19-depleted allogeneic hematopoietic cell transplantation. Beyond this particular receptor, the publication reports: In some patients, the high TCRbeta diversity seen at day 60 was put down to recipient T cells and intrathymic progenitors that had survived conditioning. The apparently early alphabetaT-cell count recovery about two months after transplant was reportedly dependent on only several hundred rapidly expanded clones derived from non-depleted graft cells. Over subsequent months, a decline in hyperexpanded clone frequencies was noted, and after one year, T-cell counts and TCRbeta diversity were mostly ascribed to newly produced T cells.

Reading the label with the study, this specimen's treatment or condition is: allogeneic hematopoietic cell transplantation with graft depleted of TCRalphabeta T cells and CD19 B cells. The children who served as transplant recipients had been given grafts of TCRalphabeta/CD19-depleted allogeneic hematopoietic cells. Per the germline V gene (reference sequence), LNHDA is the CDR1 and SQIVND is the CDR2. The germline ends are 9 bases apart after V is trimmed by 1 base and J by 11 bases. The cysteine opens and the phenylalanine closes a CDR3 of 12 amino acids. Kept here is only the CDR3 DNA, which spans 36 bases and is read in frame from base 1. A word on this clonotype: This clone's antigen is unknown. No base quality values were provided; no much bigger clone lies one nucleotide off.

The library was prepared using PCR. The run used an Illumina HiSeq 2500. Molecular barcoding was employed in the preparation of TCR libraries, with unique molecular identifiers being used to normalize TCRbeta repertoire quantification. TCRdb reanalyzed the raw reads on its own, using fastp at Q25 for trimming and MiXCR for clone calling, and kept in-frame beta chains. Each record represents a unique CDR3 protein, reported with the most common genes and DNA among its rows. The sample data list about 900,000 distinct CDR3 sequences, and around 30% of these were observed just once. The ten largest clonotypes hold more than 25% of the sample.

In this chain, TRBV19 is recombined with TRBJ2-1; the D gene cannot be resolved reliably. This TCR came from a boy in the first two years of life who had a stem cell transplant for SCID, so the T cells may come from the graft donor. This specimen consisted of PBMCs, mostly from graft donor cells, obtained 360 days after TCRalphabeta/CD19-depleted stem cell transplant. The nucleotides read TGTGCCAGTAGTATAGTACGAGGAAAGCAGTTCTTC. Translation gives CASSIVRGKQFF.